The present entry profiles one T cell receptor beta chain with its context. The CDR3 consists of 14 residues. V lost 4 bases and J 8 bases, leaving 12 bases between the germline ends. Germline-derived CDR1 and CDR2 are PRHDT and FYEKMQ (reference sequence). The sample belongs to a study of blood T cell repertoires in COVID-19. The assay was immunoSEQ multiplex PCR, and TCRdb's table has in-frame clones only and misses some. The sample lists approximately 190,000 clones; about four fifths were seen once. The sequencing sample was made of peripheral blood. The TCR was taken from a woman between 35 and 50 years old with acute or convalescent COVID-19. The chain carries TRBV13 and TRBJ1-6, with no clear D. The CDR3 DNA follows: TGTGCCAGCAGCTCTGCCCTGAGGGATTCACCCCTCCACTTT. This translates into CASSSALRDSPLHF. The full variable domain, rest sourced from reference TRBV13 and TRBJ1-6, is AAGVIQSPRHLIKEKRETATLKCYPIPRHDTVYWYQQGPGQDPQFLISFYEKMQSDKGSIPDRFSAQQFSDYHSELNMSSLELGDSALYFCASSSALRDSPLHFGNGTRLTVT.